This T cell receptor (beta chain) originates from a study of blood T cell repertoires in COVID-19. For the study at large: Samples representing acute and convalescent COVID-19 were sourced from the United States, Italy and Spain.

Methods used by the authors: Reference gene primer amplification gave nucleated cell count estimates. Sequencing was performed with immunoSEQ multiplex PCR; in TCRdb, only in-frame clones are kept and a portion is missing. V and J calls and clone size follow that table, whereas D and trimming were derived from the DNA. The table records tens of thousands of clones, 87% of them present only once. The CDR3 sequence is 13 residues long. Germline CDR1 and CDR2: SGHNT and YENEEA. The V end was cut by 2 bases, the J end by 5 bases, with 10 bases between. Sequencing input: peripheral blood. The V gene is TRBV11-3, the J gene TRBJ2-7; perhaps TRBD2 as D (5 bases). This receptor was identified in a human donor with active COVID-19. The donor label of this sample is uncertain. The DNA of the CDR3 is TGTGCCAGCAGCTTAACGGGGTCTAACGAGCAGTACTTC. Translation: CASSLTGSNEQYF. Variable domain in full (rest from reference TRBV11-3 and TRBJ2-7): EAGVVQSPRYKIIEKKQPVAFWCNPISGHNTLYWYLQNLGQGPELLIRYENEEAVDDSQLPKDRFSAERLKGVDSTLKIQPAELGDSAVYLCASSLTGSNEQYFGPGTRLTVT.